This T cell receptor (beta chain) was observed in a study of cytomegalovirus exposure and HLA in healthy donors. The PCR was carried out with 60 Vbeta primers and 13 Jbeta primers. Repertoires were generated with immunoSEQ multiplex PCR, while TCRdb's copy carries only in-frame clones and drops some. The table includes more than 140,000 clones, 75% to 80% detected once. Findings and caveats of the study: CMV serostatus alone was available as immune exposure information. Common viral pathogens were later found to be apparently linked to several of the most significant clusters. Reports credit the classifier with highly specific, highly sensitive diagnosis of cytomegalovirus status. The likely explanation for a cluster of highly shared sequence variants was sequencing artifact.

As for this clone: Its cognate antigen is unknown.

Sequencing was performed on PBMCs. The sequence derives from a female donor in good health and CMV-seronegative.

This chain's CDR3 is CASSIDRGQYGYTF. As DNA, the CDR3 is TGTGCCAGTAGTATAGACAGGGGACAATATGGCTACACCTTC. The chain couples TRBV19 to TRBJ1-2; D perhaps matches TRBD1 (6 bases). Trimming stripped 0 bases from V and 5 bases from J, with 10 bases between. Germline assignment: CDR1 LNHDA and CDR2 SQIVND (reference sequence). This CDR3 has 14 amino acids.